A selection of T cell receptor beta chains follows, all from one sample in a study of a mutant IDH1 vaccine in newly diagnosed glioma. Their antigens remain unidentified. Here immunoSEQ multiplex PCR was the method, and the copy in TCRdb shows in-frame clones only, minus some. Counted here are 30,000 to 40,000 clones, roughly 85% occurring once; the ten biggest clones make up approximately 7.1%. The input for sequencing was PBMCs, taken from a glioma patient whose treatment included an IDH1 peptide vaccine. Receptors originate from a woman younger than 35 with glioma. Each CDR3 is given with its conserved first and last residue. The D gene is left open where the match is weak. Size is stated for part of the rows, as once, few or many counts, or as a class when the clone is expanded.

TRBV19,.,.,TRBJ2-5,TGTGCCAGTACCGGAGGGCAAGAGACCCAGTACTTC,CASTGGQETQYF
TRBV10-3,TRBD1,.,TRBJ2-7,TGTGCCATCAGTGAGGGGGACAGTATAATCGACGAGCAGTACTTC,CAISEGDSIIDEQYF
TRBV10-3,TRBD1,.,TRBJ1-2,TGTGCCATCAGTACGACAGGGCTCGGCTACACCTTC,CAISTTGLGYTF
TRBV10-3,.,few,TRBJ2-5,TGTGCCATCAGTGCAAGTGAAGAGACCCAGTACTTC,CAISASEETQYF
TRBV28,TRBD1,.,TRBJ1-1,TGTGCCAGCAGTTTACCCTTTTTCGACAGGGGGAACACTGAAGCTTTCTTT,CASSLPFFDRGNTEAFF
TRBV28,.,.,TRBJ2-7,TGTGCCAGCAGTTCCACCCTCCTTAGGTACGAGCAGTACTTC,CASSSTLLRYEQYF
TRBV19,.,.,TRBJ1-1,TGTGCCAGTAGTATGTGGCAGGGTGGGACTGAAGCTTTCTTT,CASSMWQGGTEAFF
TRBV5-6,.,.,TRBJ1-2,TGTGCCAGCAGCCCCGGGAGCTATGGCTACACCTTC,CASSPGSYGYTF
TRBV7-9,TRBD1,.,TRBJ1-2,TGTGCCAGCAGCTTAGCATCCCCGGGACAGGGCTCCTATGGCTACACCTTC,CASSLASPGQGSYGYTF
TRBV7-3,.,.,TRBJ2-2,TGTGCCAGCAGCTTAGGGCTTTGGAGGAAGACGAACACCGGGGAGCTGTTTTTT,CASSLGLWRKTNTGELFF
TRBV6-5,TRBD1,.,TRBJ2-1,TGTGCCAGCAGTTACCTTGGGACAGGGTCGTGGAATGAGCAGTTCTTC,CASSYLGTGSWNEQFF
TRBV7-8,.,.,TRBJ2-2,TGTGCCAGCAGCTTCATGGAAAGCGGGAACACCGGGGAGCTGTTTTTT,CASSFMESGNTGELFF
TRBV6-5,.,few,TRBJ1-5,TGTGCCAGCCGGGGGAACAGGAATCAGCCCCAGCATTTT,CASRGNRNQPQHF
TRBV19,TRBD1,.,TRBJ1-2,TGTGCCAGTACCGTGGGACAGGGCGCGCAAGAGTACACCTTC,CASTVGQGAQEYTF
TRBV14,TRBD1,once,TRBJ1-4,TGTGCCAGCAGATCAACAGGGGGCCCGCATGAAAAACTGTTTTTT,CASRSTGGPHEKLFF
TRBV5-1,.,once,TRBJ2-5,TGCGCCAGCAGCTTCGGCGAGACCCAGTACTTC,CASSFGETQYF
TRBV2,.,.,TRBJ2-2,TGTGCCAGCAGTGAAGGCTGGAAGGGCCTGTTTTTT,CASSEGWKGLFF
TRBV5-8,.,.,TRBJ2-7,TGTGCCAGCAAACCGCTATCCTACGAGCAGTACTTC,CASKPLSYEQYF
TRBV18,.,few,TRBJ2-7,TGTGCCAGCTCGCAGGAACCCCCCGGGTCCTCCTACGAGCAGTACTTC,CASSQEPPGSSYEQYF
TRBV6-5,TRBD1,.,TRBJ2-5,TGTGCCAGCAGTTTCTTTACCGGGACAGGCTCAGGGACCCAGTACTTC,CASSFFTGTGSGTQYF
TRBV7-2,.,few,TRBJ1-1,TGTGCCAGCAGCTTCGTTTCAACTGAAGCTTTCTTT,CASSFVSTEAFF
TRBV21-1,.,.,TRBJ2-6,TGTGCCAGCAGCAAAGATTCCCTCGGGACAGGGGCGAGCGGGGCCAACGTCCTGACTTTC,CASSKDSLGTGASGANVLTF
TRBV7-2,TRBD1,.,TRBJ2-7,TGTGCCAGCAGCCCAGACAGGGGGCCATACGAGCAGTACTTC,CASSPDRGPYEQYF
TRBV5-8,.,.,TRBJ1-1,TGTGCCAGCAGCTTGCTCCAGGGGACCCTGAACACTGAAGCTTTCTTT,CASSLLQGTLNTEAFF